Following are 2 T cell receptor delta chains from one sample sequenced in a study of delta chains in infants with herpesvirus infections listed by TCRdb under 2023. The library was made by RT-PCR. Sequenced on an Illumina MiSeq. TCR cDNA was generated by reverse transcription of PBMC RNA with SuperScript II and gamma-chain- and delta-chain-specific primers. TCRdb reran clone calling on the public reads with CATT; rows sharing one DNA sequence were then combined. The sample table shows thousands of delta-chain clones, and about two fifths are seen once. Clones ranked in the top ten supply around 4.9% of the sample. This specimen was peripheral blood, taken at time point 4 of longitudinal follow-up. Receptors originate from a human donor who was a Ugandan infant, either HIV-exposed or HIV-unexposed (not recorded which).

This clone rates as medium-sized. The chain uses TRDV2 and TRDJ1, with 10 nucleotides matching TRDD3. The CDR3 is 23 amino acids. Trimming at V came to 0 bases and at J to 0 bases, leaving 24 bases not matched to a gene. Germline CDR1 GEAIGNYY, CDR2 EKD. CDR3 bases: TGTGCCTGTGACACCGTACGGACCTTCCGCGGGGGATACGCGGGATTGAACACCGATAAACTCATCTTT. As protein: CACDTVRTFRGGYAGLNTDKLIF.

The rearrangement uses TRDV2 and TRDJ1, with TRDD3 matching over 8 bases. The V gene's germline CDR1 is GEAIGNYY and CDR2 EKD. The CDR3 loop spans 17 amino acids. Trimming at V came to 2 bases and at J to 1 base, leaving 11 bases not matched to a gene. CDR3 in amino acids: CACDNLILGVSTDKLIF. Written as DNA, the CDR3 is TGTGCCTGTGACAACTTAATACTGGGGGTCTCCACCGATAAACTCATCTTT.